This T cell receptor (beta chain) was obtained from a study of regulatory T cells in long-lasting Graves disease. This CDR3 is 15 amino acids long. Trimming shortened V by 2 bases and J by 8 bases, and 18 bases separated the two germline ends. CDR1 is LNHDA and CDR2 is SQIVND in the germline V gene (reference sequence). Time point meaning: persistent/refractory GD, antithyroid drugs over 5 years with positive TRAb. Generation of the TCR library employed RNA extracted from PBMCs. In each case, Graves' disease was diagnosed per American Thyroid Association guidelines. In Xi'an, China, an endocrinology department was the source of patients. The sample holds a few counts of this clonotype. Its antigen is unknown. HTBI primers from iRepertoire and Arm-PCR of CDR3 regions yielded the TCR beta libraries. In the authors' workflow: Samples jointly harbored 60 to 65 TRBV and fewer than 15 TRBJ segments. TCRdb reprocessed the multiplex PCR reads with MiXCR, giving one entry per CDR3 protein. The V and J calls reflect TCRdb's pipeline rather than the authors' work. The sample holds about 660,000 distinct CDR3 sequences, about 32% seen once.

Study-level results: Segments TRBV28, TRBJ1-2 and TRBJ2-5 showed preferential usage in persistent disease.

J is TRBJ1-2 and V is TRBV19, with unresolved D. The sequence was collected from a female donor with Graves disease. This specimen was peripheral blood mononuclear cells (PBMCs), taken when the disease was refractory, from a patient treated with antithyroid drugs. The CDR3 region has the DNA TGTGCCAGTAGTATATCGGACGGAGGATCAAGGGGCTACACCTTC. Translation gives CASSISDGGSRGYTF.